The text below deals with one T cell receptor beta chain. Its antigen is undetermined. The CDR3 has 19 amino acids. Only in-frame clones appear in the TCRdb table, and some are missing; sequencing was by immunoSEQ multiplex PCR. The sample carries roughly 530,000 clones, about 95% recorded once. The source of the sample is a study of shared clonotypes between healthy human individuals. Study summary: For every donor, three CD4 naive, three CD4 memory, two CD8 naive and one CD8 memory plates were used. The study's findings and limits: Estimated richness values were generally larger in naive subsets than in memory subsets.

Subsets obtained from CD4+ cells comprised CD45RA+ naive and CD45RA-negative memory cells. The J gene is TRBJ1-4, the V gene TRBV12-2. TRBV12-2 is flagged as a pseudogene. Sequenced sample: naive CD4+ T cells sorted from blood. The sample's subset: CD45RA+ positively selected. The receptor's source is a young woman in good health. The CDR3 loop is CASRLVLIEGDGTNEKLFF. The CDR3 DNA reads TGTGCAAGTCGCTTAGTCCTGATTGAGGGTGACGGGACTAATGAAAAACTGTTTTTT.